Shown below are 13 T cell receptor beta chains from a single sample sequenced in a study of beta chain features in type 1 diabetes. Investigators reverse transcribed all isolated RNA, so they sequenced expressed TCRB transcripts. Using immunoSEQ multiplex PCR, the repertoire was profiled, and TCRdb retains in-frame clones only, with some absent. The data contain 130,000 to 150,000 clones, about 9.2% of them singletons. Sequencing input: central memory CD4+ T cells from blood. These receptors were collected from a man aged 18 to 30 in good health.

To note about this clone: Other DNA variants within this sample encode the same CDR3. The chain combines TRBV11-2 with TRBJ1-4; D is perhaps TRBD1 (5 bases). Germline V gene lookup returns CDR1 SGHAT and CDR2 FQNNGV. The CDR3 runs to 13 residues. V was cut by 5 bases and J by 5 bases, with 9 bases left in between. DNA of the CDR3: TGTGCCAGCAGCCGAGCAGGGAATGAAAAACTGTTTTTT. Its protein product is CASSRAGNEKLFF.

This clone has a handful of counts. This chain uses TRBV28 with TRBJ1-3, with D perhaps TRBD1 (5 bases). The CDR3 length is 13 residues. Deletions cut 10 bases from V and 5 bases from J, with 15 bases between. CDR1 and CDR2 (germline): MDHEN, SYDVKM. CDR3 in amino acids: CATSQGLRNTIYF. The DNA of the CDR3 is TGTGCCACATCCCAGGGATTGAGAAACACCATATATTTT.

This clone appeared a few times. This rearrangement joins TRBV27 to TRBJ1-5; possibly TRBD1 for D (5 bases). The CDR3 sequence is 14 residues long. CDR1 is MNHEY, CDR2 SMNVEV, per germline (reference sequence). Trimming left V 3 bases short and J 2 bases short, with 8 bases between. CDR3 amino acids: CASSFARGNQPQHF. The CDR3 DNA is TGTGCCAGCAGTTTTGCCAGGGGCAATCAGCCCCAGCATTTT.

This clone was observed a few times. The genes are TRBV30 and TRBJ1-5; D gene uncertain. The germline V gene has CDR1 GTSNPN and CDR2 SVGIG (reference sequence). This CDR3 is built from 13 residues. Trimming removed 1 base at V and 5 bases at J, with 9 bases between. As DNA, the CDR3 is TGTGCCTGGAGTGAAGGAGCTTATCAGCCCCAGCATTTT. Its translation is CAWSEGAYQPQHF.

This chain uses TRBV6-5 with TRBJ2-1, with TRBD2 matching 7 bases. The V and J ends lost 6 bases and 5 bases, in that order; junction bases with no gene match: 10. This CDR3 spans 15 amino acids. Germline V CDR1 and CDR2: MNHEY, SVGAGI. Written as DNA, the CDR3 is TGTGCCAGCAGGGTGGGAGGGACGGGAAACAATGAGCAGTTCTTC. Its translation: CASRVGGTGNNEQFF.

This clone was found a few times. The V call is TRBV7-2, the J call TRBJ2-3; D is unclear. V lost 5 bases, J lost 6 bases, and 12 bases lay in between. This CDR3 is 13 amino acids long. Per the germline V gene, CDR1 is SGHTA and CDR2 is FQGNSA. CDR3 sequence (DNA): TGTGCCAGCAGCAACTATACTGAGGATACGCAGTATTTT. Its translation: CASSNYTEDTQYF. Based on the CDR3 plus reference TRBV7-2 and TRBJ2-3, the full variable domain is GAGVSQSPSNKVTEKGKDVELRCDPISGHTALYWYRQSLGQGLEFLIYFQGNSAPDKSGLPSDRFSAERTGGSVSTLTIQRTQQEDSAVYLCASSNYTEDTQYFGPGTRLTVL.

This clone has more than one count but fewer than ten. The V call is TRBV19, the J call TRBJ1-5; 7 bases fit TRBD1. Germline loops: CDR1 LNHDA, CDR2 SQIVND (reference sequence). The CDR3 totals 16 residues. Losses at the gene ends were 3 bases for V and 2 bases for J; bases not matched to a gene: 7. The CDR3: CASSIMRQGGNQPQHF. CDR3 DNA: TGTGCCAGTAGTATTATGCGACAGGGTGGCAATCAGCCCCAGCATTTT.

V is TRBV7-2 and J is TRBJ2-3; 11 bases fit TRBD2. The V segment lost 6 bases and the J segment 6 bases; nucleotides outside the gene matches: 5. This CDR3 is built from 14 residues. Germline lookup yields CDR1 SGHTA and CDR2 FQGNSA. The CDR3 loop reads CASSRTSGWDTQYF. The CDR3, as DNA: TGTGCCAGCAGTCGGACTAGCGGGTGGGATACGCAGTATTTT.

The rearrangement links TRBV5-1 to TRBJ2-7; 14 bases align to TRBD2. J lost 2 bases, V lost 3 bases, and 7 bases had no gene match. Germline V gene sequence: CDR1 SGHRS, CDR2 YFSETQ. This CDR3 has 17 residues. This chain's CDR3 is CASSSGLAGGSTYEQYF. CDR3 DNA sequence: TGCGCCAGCAGCTCCGGACTAGCGGGGGGCTCTACCTACGAGCAGTACTTC.

This chain uses TRBV2 with TRBJ2-1; D might be TRBD2 (6 bases). In germline, CDR1 is SNHLY, CDR2 FYNNEI. The CDR3 runs 17 residues. Trimming shortened V by 7 bases and J by 5 bases, and 24 bases separated the two germline ends. This chain's CDR3 is CASTTTPGVYVDNEQFF. For the CDR3, the DNA is TGTGCCAGCACCACGACGCCGGGGGTATACGTGGACAATGAGCAGTTCTTC.

This clone appeared once. J is TRBJ2-5 and V is TRBV15; 13 bases agree with TRBD2. Germline CDR1 and CDR2: LNHNV and YYDKDF (reference sequence). The ends lost 0 bases at V and 7 bases at J; junction bases unmatched: 8. This CDR3 comprises 17 residues. This chain's CDR3 is CATSRDPTSGGRGTQYF. CDR3 DNA sequence: TGTGCCACCAGCAGAGACCCGACTAGCGGGGGGCGAGGGACCCAGTACTTC.

The chain couples TRBV27 to TRBJ2-6; tentative D call: TRBD1 (5 bases). This CDR3 contains 15 residues. Germline V CDR1 and CDR2: MNHEY, SMNVEV (reference sequence). The V and J ends lost 1 base and 2 bases respectively, with 6 bases between them. The CDR3 spells CASSLWGAGANVLTF. The CDR3 DNA follows: TGTGCCAGCAGTTTATGGGGCGCTGGGGCCAACGTCCTGACTTTC.

The chain recombines TRBV9 with TRBJ2-5, with D tentatively TRBD2 (7 bases). The CDR3 sequence is 14 residues long. Deletions cut 4 bases from V and 2 bases from J, with 12 bases between. Germline loops: CDR1 SGDLS, CDR2 YYNGEE. The CDR3 region is CASSREGGQETQYF. CDR3 sequence (DNA): TGTGCCAGCAGCAGAGAGGGGGGGCAAGAGACCCAGTACTTC.